The rows below give T cell receptor beta chains drawn from one sample of a study of TIL therapy for anti-PD-1-resistant metastatic lung cancer. Profiling relied on immunoSEQ multiplex PCR, and the TCRdb table lists in-frame clones only, not all of them. There are 45,000 to 75,000 clones in the sample; roughly 84% occur only once, and approximately 2.4% lies in the top ten. Sequencing was performed on blood, taken at baseline. These receptors all come from a person aged 25 to 85 with non-small cell lung cancer. Each CDR3 is given with its conserved first and last residue.

V gene: TRBV7-2; CDR3 protein: CASSPGLVLNEQFF
V gene: TRBV16; CDR3 protein: CASSQKDRAGHEQYF
V gene: TRBV2; CDR3 protein: CASSEVARTDTQYF
V gene: TRBV7-9; CDR3 protein: CASSFGVTGLYNEQFF
V gene: TRBV18; CDR3 protein: CASSPPGQGRPEQYF
V gene: TRBV6-1; CDR3 protein: CASSEWSQPRDEQYF
V gene: TRBV5-1; CDR3 protein: CASSLDGGGDQPQHF
V gene: TRBV27; CDR3 protein: CASRPQGPKIYEQYF
V gene: TRBV6-1; CDR3 protein: CASSATSLATSTDTQYF
V gene: TRBV5-1; CDR3 protein: CASSLDASSAYEQYF
V gene: TRBV12-3/TRBV12-4; CDR3 protein: CASSLGGRYEQYF
V gene: TRBV3-1/TRBV3-2; CDR3 protein: CASSQVLTDGNTIYF
V gene: TRBV23-1; CDR3 protein: CASSQTISRGATDTQYF
V gene: TRBV6-5; CDR3 protein: CASSLRGVYSEKLFF
V gene: TRBV30; CDR3 protein: CAWSVRRAGEKLFF
V gene: TRBV7-9; CDR3 protein: CASSPSGGGDSGYTF
V gene: TRBV9; CDR3 protein: CASSVGSSGQGDYTF
V gene: TRBV5-6; CDR3 protein: CASSPRGRGPDTQYF
V gene: TRBV5-1; CDR3 protein: CASSLDSPYGYTF
V gene: TRBV7-9; CDR3 protein: CASSLEGSLALVRGF
V gene: TRBV6-5; CDR3 protein: CASIVETGSYEQYF
V gene: TRBV2; CDR3 protein: CASNSGMNTEAFF
V gene: TRBV25-1; CDR3 protein: CASSESGGNQPQHF
V gene: TRBV12-5; CDR3 protein: CASGLGSGQLNEQFF
V gene: TRBV6-1; CDR3 protein: CASSDGRVNTEAFF
V gene: TRBV3-1/TRBV3-2; CDR3 protein: CASSTTGTGVNEQYF
V gene: TRBV12-5; CDR3 protein: CASGLGRTLGPVNTEAFF
V gene: TRBV9; CDR3 protein: CASKSGGAETGELFF
V gene: TRBV28; CDR3 protein: CASSGPGRGGFDEQFF
V gene: TRBV9; CDR3 protein: CASSVAPPSTGNEQFF
V gene: TRBV4-1; CDR3 protein: CASSQESGAQHF
V gene: TRBV3-1/TRBV3-2; CDR3 protein: CASSQESRLDTQYF
V gene: TRBV13; CDR3 protein: CASSLGQGLTEAFF
V gene: TRBV2; CDR3 protein: CASSEGTGVTNEQFF
V gene: TRBV19; CDR3 protein: CASSTTGGGGDYGYTF
V gene: TRBV19; CDR3 protein: CASNPGLAAYEQYF
V gene: TRBV12-5; CDR3 protein: CASGLDLTTYGYTF
V gene: TRBV28; CDR3 protein: CASRGPWGPYGYTF
V gene: TRBV10-2; CDR3 protein: CASTSQYQETQYF
V gene: TRBV9; CDR3 protein: CASSLLTGELFF
V gene: TRBV28; CDR3 protein: CASRVGSGTDTQYF
V gene: TRBV3-1/TRBV3-2; CDR3 protein: CASSQVSGFYEQYF
V gene: TRBV6-5; CDR3 protein: CASSSDLTNYGYTF
V gene: TRBV5-1; CDR3 protein: CASSPLGTGAYEQYF
V gene: TRBV10-3; CDR3 protein: CAIGRALSYEQYF
V gene: TRBV29-1; CDR3 protein: CSVLLAGELFF
V gene: TRBV7-9; CDR3 protein: CASKRDLRSEQYF
V gene: TRBV7-8; CDR3 protein: CASSWAGGVEQYF
V gene: TRBV18; CDR3 protein: CASSPLTDRLPYEQYF
V gene: TRBV11-2; CDR3 protein: CASSLGTANTEAFF
V gene: TRBV18; CDR3 protein: CASSAHWVDTEAFF
V gene: TRBV30; CDR3 protein: CASGTSGDPEYF
V gene: TRBV29-1; CDR3 protein: CSAMSRTQGYTF
V gene: TRBV5-8; CDR3 protein: CASGRTEAFF